The clone carrying this T cell receptor (beta chain) was seen a few times. The antigen is undetermined. This record comes from a study of T-cell memory formation after mild COVID-19. Points from the study as a whole: Contracting CD4+ clones were located mainly in CM and EM, and CD8+ clones in EMRA. Later expanders leaned toward CD4+, whereas clones contracting from day 15 to 85 were balanced CD4/CD8.

TCRdb reanalysed the 5' RACE reads using MiXCR and keeps one entry per CDR3 protein. The sample has hundreds of thousands of distinct CDR3 sequences; 15% to 20% are singletons. Trimming shortened V by 0 bases and J by 4 bases, and 10 bases separated the two germline ends. Germline V gives CDR1 SGHKS, CDR2 YYEKEE (reference sequence). This CDR3 region has 14 residues. This receptor was obtained from a man aged 18 to 29 who had mild COVID-19 (a few samples of this study predate the infection). Cell type and time point are not known. Source material: PBMCs or a T cell subset sorted from them (not recorded which). This chain joins TRBV5-5 and TRBJ2-5, with a possible D match to TRBD1 (6 bases). CDR3: CASSLVGAAETQYF. In DNA, the CDR3 is TGTGCCAGCAGCTTGGTGGGGGCCGCAGAGACCCAGTACTTC.